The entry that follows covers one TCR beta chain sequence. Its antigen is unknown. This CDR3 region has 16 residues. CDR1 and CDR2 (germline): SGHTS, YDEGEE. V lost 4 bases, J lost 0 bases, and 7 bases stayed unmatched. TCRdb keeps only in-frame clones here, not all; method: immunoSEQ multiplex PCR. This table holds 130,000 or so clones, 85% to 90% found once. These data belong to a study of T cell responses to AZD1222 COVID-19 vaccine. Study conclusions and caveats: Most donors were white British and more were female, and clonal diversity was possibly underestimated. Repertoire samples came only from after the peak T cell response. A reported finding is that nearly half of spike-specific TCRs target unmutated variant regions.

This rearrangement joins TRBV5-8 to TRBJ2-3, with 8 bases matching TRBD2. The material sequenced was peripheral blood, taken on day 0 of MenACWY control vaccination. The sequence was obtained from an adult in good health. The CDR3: CASSPRLASSTDTQYF. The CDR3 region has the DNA TGTGCCAGCAGCCCTCGACTAGCGTCTAGCACAGATACGCAGTATTTT. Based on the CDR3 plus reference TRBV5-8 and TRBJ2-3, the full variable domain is EAGVTQSPTHLIKTRGQQATLRCSPISGHTSVYWYQQALGLGLQFLLWYDEGEERNRGNFPPRFSGRQFPNYSSELNVNALELEDSALYLCASSPRLASSTDTQYFGPGTRLTVL.